Here is one T cell receptor beta chain with its context. Its antigen is currently unknown. This sample is part of a study of shared clonotypes between healthy human individuals. Study overall: Three plates each covered CD4 naive and memory; CD8 naive two, CD8 memory one. The study's findings and limits: Compared with memory subsets, naive subsets generally had larger estimated richness. Clonotypes which were not shared had lower generation probabilities than clonotypes that all four donors shared.

V lost 4 bases, J lost 3 bases, and 11 bases lay in between. The V gene's germline CDR1 is SNHLY and CDR2 FYNNEI. The CDR3 runs 14 residues. In the sorted-subset replicate PCRs, about 190 ng DNA, roughly 30,000 T cell genomes, was used. Assay used: immunoSEQ multiplex PCR; TCRdb lists only in-frame clones, some missing. This table holds about 2.4 million clones, more than 85% found once. Sequencing used naive CD4+ T cells from PBMCs. Stated subset: CD45RA+ positively selected. This chain joins TRBV2 and TRBJ2-3; D is uncertain. This sequence was found in a man between 18 and 29 years old in good health. Some clones in this sample may be carry-over from other donors' samples. CDR3 in amino acids: CASSVDKGTDTQYF. The CDR3 DNA follows: TGTGCCAGCAGTGTCGACAAAGGGACAGATACGCAGTATTTT. The whole variable domain, remainder taken from reference TRBV2 and TRBJ2-3, is EPEVTQTPSHQVTQMGQEVILRCVPISNHLYFYWYRQILGQKVEFLVSFYNNEISEKSEIFDDQFSVERPDGSNFTLKIRSTKLEDSAMYFCASSVDKGTDTQYFGPGTRLTVL.